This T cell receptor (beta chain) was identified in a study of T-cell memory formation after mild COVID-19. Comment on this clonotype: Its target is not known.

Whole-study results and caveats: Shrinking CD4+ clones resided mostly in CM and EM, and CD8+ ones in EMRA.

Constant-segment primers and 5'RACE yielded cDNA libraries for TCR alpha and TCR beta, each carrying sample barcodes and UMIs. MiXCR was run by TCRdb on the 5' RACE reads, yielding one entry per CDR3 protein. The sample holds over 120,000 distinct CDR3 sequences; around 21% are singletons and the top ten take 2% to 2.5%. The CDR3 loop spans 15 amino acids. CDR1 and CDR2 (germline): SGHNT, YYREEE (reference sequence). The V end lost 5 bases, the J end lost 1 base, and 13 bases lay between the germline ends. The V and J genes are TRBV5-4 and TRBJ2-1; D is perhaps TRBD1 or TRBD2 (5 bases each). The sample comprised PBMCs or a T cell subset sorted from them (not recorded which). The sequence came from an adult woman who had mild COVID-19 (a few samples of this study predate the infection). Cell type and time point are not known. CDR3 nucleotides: TGTGCCAGCAGGCCGGGACGCCCATCCTACAATGAGCAGTTCTTC. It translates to CASRPGRPSYNEQFF.